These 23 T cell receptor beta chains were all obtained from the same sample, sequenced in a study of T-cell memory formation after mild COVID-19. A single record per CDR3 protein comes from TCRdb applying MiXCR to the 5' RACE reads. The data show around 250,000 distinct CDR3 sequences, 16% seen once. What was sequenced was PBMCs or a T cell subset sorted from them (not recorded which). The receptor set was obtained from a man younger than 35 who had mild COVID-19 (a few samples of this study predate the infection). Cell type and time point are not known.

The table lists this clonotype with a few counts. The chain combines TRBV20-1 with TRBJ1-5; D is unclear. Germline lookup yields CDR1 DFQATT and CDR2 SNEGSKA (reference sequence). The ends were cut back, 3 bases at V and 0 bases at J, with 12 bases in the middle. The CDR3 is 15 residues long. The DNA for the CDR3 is TGCAGTGCTAGCCCCGGTGGGGTTAGCAATCAGCCCCAGCATTTT. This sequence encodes CSASPGGVSNQPQHF.

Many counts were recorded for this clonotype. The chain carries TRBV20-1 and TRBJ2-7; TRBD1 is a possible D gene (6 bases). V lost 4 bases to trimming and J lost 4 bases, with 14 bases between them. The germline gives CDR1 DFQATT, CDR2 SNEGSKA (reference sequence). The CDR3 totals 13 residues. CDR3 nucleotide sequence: TGCAGTGCTACACAGGGACCTGGATACGAGCAGTACGTC. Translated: CSATQGPGYEQYV.

The CDR3 bases are TGTGCCAGCAGCACTGACTATCAAGAGACCCAGTACTTC. Its protein is CASSTDYQETQYF. The gene calls are TRBV7-9 and TRBJ2-5, with a tentative D call TRBD2 (5 bases). In germline, CDR1 is SEHNR, CDR2 FQNEAQ (reference sequence). The CDR3 covers 13 residues. V was cut by 5 bases and J by 2 bases, with 9 bases left in between.

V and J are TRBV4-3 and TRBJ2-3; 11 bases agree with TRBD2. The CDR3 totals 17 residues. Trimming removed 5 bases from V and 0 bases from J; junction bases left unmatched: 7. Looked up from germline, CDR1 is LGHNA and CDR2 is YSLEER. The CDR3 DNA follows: TGCGCCAGCAGCTTGGAACTAGCGGGGGATAGCACAGATACGCAGTATTTT. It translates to CASSLELAGDSTDTQYF.

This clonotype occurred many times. The CDR3 DNA is TGTGCCAGCAGCTTGTTAGTTAACTATGGCTACACCTTC. This codes for CASSLLVNYGYTF. The V call is TRBV5-8, the J call TRBJ1-2; no reliable D call. The CDR3 is made up of 13 amino acids. Looked up from germline, CDR1 is SGHTS and CDR2 is YDEGEE. Trimming cost V 1 base and J 1 base, with 5 bases left between them.

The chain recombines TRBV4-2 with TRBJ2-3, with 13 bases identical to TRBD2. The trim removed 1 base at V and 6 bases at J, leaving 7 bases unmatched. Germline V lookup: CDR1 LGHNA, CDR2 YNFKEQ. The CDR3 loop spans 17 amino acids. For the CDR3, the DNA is TGTGCCAGCAGCCAAGGGACTAGCGGGGGCGGTTCGGATACGCAGTATTTT. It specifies CASSQGTSGGGSDTQYF.

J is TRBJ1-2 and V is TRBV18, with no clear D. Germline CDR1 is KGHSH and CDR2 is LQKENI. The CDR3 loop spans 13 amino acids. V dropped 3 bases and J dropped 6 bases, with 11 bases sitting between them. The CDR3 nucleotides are TGTGCCAGCTCACCTCCAGGATCGGATGGCTACACCTTC. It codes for CASSPPGSDGYTF. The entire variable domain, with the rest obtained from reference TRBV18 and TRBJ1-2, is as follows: NAGVMQNPRHLVRRRGQEARLRCSPMKGHSHVYWYRQLPEEGLKFMVYLQKENIIDESGMPKERFSAEFPKEGPSILRIQQVVRGDSAAYFCASSPPGSDGYTFGSGTRLTVV.

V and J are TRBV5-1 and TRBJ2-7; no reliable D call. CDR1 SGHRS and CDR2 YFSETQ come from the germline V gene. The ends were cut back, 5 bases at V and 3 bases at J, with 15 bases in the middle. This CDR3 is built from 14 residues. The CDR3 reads CASRLASLSYEQYF. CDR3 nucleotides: TGCGCCAGCAGATTAGCCTCCTTGAGCTACGAGCAGTACTTC.

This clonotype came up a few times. The CDR3 region has the DNA TGCGCCAGCAGCAGGGAGGGAGTTGGACAGGCCTACGAGCAGTACTTC. Its translation: CASSREGVGQAYEQYF. This chain uses TRBV5-1 with TRBJ2-7; either TRBD1 or TRBD2 may supply D (7 bases each). Trimming cost V 4 bases and J 2 bases, with 19 bases left between them. The CDR3 runs 16 residues. CDR1 is SGHRS, CDR2 YFSETQ, per germline.

The DNA of the CDR3 is TGCGCCAGCAGTCTGGGACCGCTCTTATCCGGGGAGCTGTTTTTT. Its protein is CASSLGPLLSGELFF. The rearrangement uses TRBV5-1 and TRBJ2-2, with D perhaps TRBD1 or TRBD2 (5 bases each). V dropped 5 bases and J dropped 6 bases, with 17 bases sitting between them. This CDR3 is 15 amino acids long. Per the germline V gene, CDR1 is SGHRS and CDR2 is YFSETQ. The full variable domain, its missing parts supplied by reference TRBV5-1 and TRBJ2-2, is KAGVTQTPRYLIKTRGQQVTLSCSPISGHRSVSWYQQTPGQGLQFLFEYFSETQRNKGNFPGRFSGRQFSNSRSEMNVSTLELGDSALYLCASSLGPLLSGELFFGEGSRLTVL.

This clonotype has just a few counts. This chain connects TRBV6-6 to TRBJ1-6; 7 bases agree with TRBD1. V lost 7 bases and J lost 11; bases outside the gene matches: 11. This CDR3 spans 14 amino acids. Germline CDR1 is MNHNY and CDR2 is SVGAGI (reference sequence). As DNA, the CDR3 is TGTGCCAGCACCATAGACAGGGTATCGACACCCCTCCACTTT. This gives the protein CASTIDRVSTPLHF.

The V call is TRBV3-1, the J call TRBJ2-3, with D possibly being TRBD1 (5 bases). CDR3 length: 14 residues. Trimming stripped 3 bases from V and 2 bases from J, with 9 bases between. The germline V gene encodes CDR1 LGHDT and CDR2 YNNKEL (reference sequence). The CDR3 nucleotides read TGTGCCAGCAGCCATTCAGGGTTCACAGATACGCAGTATTTT. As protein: CASSHSGFTDTQYF.

CDR3 residues: CASRSSGGDEQFF. CDR3 bases: TGCGCCAGCAGGTCTAGCGGGGGGGATGAGCAGTTCTTC. The rearrangement uses TRBV10-2 and TRBJ2-1, with 12 positions matching TRBD2. Germline CDR1 reads WSHSY; CDR2 reads SAAADI. Trimming at V came to 6 bases and at J to 8 bases, leaving 2 bases not matched to a gene. CDR3 size: 13 residues.

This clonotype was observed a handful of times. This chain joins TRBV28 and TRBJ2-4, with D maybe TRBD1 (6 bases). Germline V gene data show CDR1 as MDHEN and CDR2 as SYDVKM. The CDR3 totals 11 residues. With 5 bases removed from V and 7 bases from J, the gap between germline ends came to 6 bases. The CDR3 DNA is TGTGCCAGCAGTACAGGGAACATTCAGTACTTC. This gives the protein CASSTGNIQYF.

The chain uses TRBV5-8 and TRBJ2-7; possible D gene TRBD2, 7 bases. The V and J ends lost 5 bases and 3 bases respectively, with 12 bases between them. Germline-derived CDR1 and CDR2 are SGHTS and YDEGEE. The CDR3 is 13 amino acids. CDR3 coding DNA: TGTGCCAGCAGGGGGGGGGCTGACTACGAGCAGTACTTC. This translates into CASRGGADYEQYF.

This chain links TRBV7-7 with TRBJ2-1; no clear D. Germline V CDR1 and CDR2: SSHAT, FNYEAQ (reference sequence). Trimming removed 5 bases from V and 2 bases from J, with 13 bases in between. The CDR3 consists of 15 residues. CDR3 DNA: TGTGCCAGCAGCCGCACGACGGGTACCTACAATGAGCAGTTCTTC. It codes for CASSRTTGTYNEQFF. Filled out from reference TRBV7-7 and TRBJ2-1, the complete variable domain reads GAGVSQSPRYKVTKRGQDVTLRCDPISSHATLYWYQQALGQGPEFLTYFNYEAQPDKSGLPSDRFSAERPEGSISTLTIQRTEQRDSAMYRCASSRTTGTYNEQFFGPGTRLTVL.

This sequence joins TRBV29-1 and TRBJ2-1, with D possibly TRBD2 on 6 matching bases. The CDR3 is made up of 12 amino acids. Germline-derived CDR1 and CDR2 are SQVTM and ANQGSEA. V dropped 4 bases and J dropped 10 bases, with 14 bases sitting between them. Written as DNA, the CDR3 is TGCAGCGTTGCATTTGCGGGGTGGGAGCAGTTCTTC. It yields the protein CSVAFAGWEQFF.

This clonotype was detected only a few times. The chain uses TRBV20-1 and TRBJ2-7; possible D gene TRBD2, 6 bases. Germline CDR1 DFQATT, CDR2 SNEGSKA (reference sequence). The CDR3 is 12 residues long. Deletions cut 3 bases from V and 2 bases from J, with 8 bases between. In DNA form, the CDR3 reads TGCAGTGCTAGGCGGGGACCCTACGAGCAGTACGTC. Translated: CSARRGPYEQYV.

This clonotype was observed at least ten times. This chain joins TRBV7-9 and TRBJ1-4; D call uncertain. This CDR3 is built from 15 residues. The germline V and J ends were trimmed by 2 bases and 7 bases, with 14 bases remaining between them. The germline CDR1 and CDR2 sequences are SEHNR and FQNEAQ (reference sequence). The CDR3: CASSLRGGLGEKLFF. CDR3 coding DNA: TGTGCCAGCAGCTTAAGAGGCGGGTTGGGTGAAAAACTGTTTTTT.

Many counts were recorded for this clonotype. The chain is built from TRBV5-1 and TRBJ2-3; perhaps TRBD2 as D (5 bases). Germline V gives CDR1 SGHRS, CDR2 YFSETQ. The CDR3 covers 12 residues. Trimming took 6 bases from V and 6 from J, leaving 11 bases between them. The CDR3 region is CASTSEGDTQYF. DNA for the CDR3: TGCGCCAGCACCAGCGAGGGTGATACGCAGTATTTT.

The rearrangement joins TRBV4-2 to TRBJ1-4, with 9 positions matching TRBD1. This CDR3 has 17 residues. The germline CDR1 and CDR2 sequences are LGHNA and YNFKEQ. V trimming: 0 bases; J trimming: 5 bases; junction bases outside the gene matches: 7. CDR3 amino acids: CASSQEIWGQGNEKLFF. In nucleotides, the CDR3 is TGTGCCAGCAGCCAAGAGATTTGGGGACAGGGAAATGAAAAACTGTTTTTT.

In DNA form, the CDR3 reads TGTGCCAGCAGCTCCCAGGGAGGGGACTGGGGCTATGGCTACACCTTC. Translating gives CASSSQGGDWGYGYTF. This sequence joins TRBV7-2 and TRBJ1-2; D possibly corresponds to TRBD1 (5 bases). CDR3 length: 16 amino acids. Germline V gives CDR1 SGHTA, CDR2 FQGNSA. Between the trimmed V and J ends, which lost 4 bases and 4 bases, there was a span of 19 bases.

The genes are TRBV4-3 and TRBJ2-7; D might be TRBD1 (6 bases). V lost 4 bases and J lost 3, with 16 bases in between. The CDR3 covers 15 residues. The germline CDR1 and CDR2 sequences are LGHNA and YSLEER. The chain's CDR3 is CASSRQPKQGYEQYF. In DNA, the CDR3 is TGCGCCAGCAGCCGTCAACCTAAACAGGGCTACGAGCAGTACTTC.